These 14 T cell receptor beta chains were sequenced from one sample in a study of OX40 agonist ivuxolimab in advanced cancers. The data were produced by immunoSEQ multiplex PCR, yet TCRdb's version contains in-frame clones alone and is incomplete. The repertoire holds 80,000 to 100,000 clones, with approximately 94% as singletons. The specimen comprised CD4+ or CD8+ T cells sorted from blood, sampled in a trial of the OX40 agonist ivuxolimab. The receptors stem from an adult with an advanced solid tumor such as melanoma, head and neck, liver or kidney cancer.

The chain joins TRBV7-9 to TRBJ2-7; possibly TRBD1 for D (5 bases). V shed 5 bases and J shed 4 bases, with 12 bases lying between them. CDR1 is SEHNR and CDR2 is FQNEAQ in the germline V gene (reference sequence). This CDR3 is built from 13 residues. CDR3 protein: CASSPQGPYEQYF. CDR3 DNA: TGTGCCAGCAGCCCTCAGGGCCCATACGAGCAGTACTTC.

The J gene is TRBJ1-1, the V gene TRBV7-2; D ambiguous. Germline V gives CDR1 SGHTA, CDR2 FQGNSA. The CDR3 has 14 amino acids. Trimming stripped 8 bases from V and 4 bases from J, with 17 bases between. The CDR3 region is CASSAPSRPTEAFF. The DNA for the CDR3 is TGTGCCAGCTCAGCCCCATCCCGTCCCACTGAAGCTTTCTTT.

The chain combines TRBV7-9 with TRBJ2-5; the D gene is possibly TRBD1 (5 bases). Trimming left V 6 bases short and J 4 bases short, with 18 bases between. Germline CDR1 reads SEHNR; CDR2 reads FQNEAQ (reference sequence). The CDR3 spans 15 residues. This CDR3 is CASRVARAGSETQYF. CDR3 bases: TGTGCCAGCAGGGTGGCCAGGGCTGGGTCAGAGACCCAGTACTTC.

The CDR3 loop reads CASRQNSGLNYGYTF. For the CDR3, the DNA is TGTGCCAGCAGACAGAACTCGGGACTTAACTATGGCTACACCTTC. The genes are TRBV27 and TRBJ1-2, with D perhaps matching TRBD1 (5 bases). Germline CDR1 MNHEY, CDR2 SMNVEV (reference sequence). The CDR3 length is 15 residues. Trimming removed 6 bases at V and 1 base at J, with 15 bases between.

V is TRBV7-9 and J is TRBJ1-2, with 7 positions matching TRBD1. J lost 6 bases, V lost 2 bases, and 0 bases had no gene match. The CDR3 spans 12 residues. CDR1 is SEHNR, CDR2 FQNEAQ, per germline (reference sequence). CDR3 nucleotide sequence: TGTGCCAGCAGCTTAACAGGGGATGGCTACACCTTC. This gives the protein CASSLTGDGYTF.

J is TRBJ1-2 and V is TRBV18; no firm D call. Deletions cut 3 bases from V and 2 bases from J, with 13 bases between. Looked up from germline, CDR1 is KGHSH and CDR2 is LQKENI. There are 15 residues in the CDR3. As DNA, the CDR3 is TGTGCCAGCTCACCCACTACAAGTAACAACTATGGCTACACCTTC. As protein: CASSPTTSNNYGYTF.

This rearrangement joins TRBV7-2 to TRBJ1-5; no firm D call. V shed 1 base and J shed 3 bases, with 7 bases lying between them. Germline loops: CDR1 SGHTA, CDR2 FQGNSA. CDR3 size: 14 residues. The CDR3 nucleotides are TGTGCCAGCAGCTTAGGGCAGGTCAATCAGCCCCAGCATTTT. Translating it yields CASSLGQVNQPQHF.

The chain couples TRBV14 to TRBJ2-5; D ambiguous. Trimming left V 4 bases short and J 4 bases short, with 13 bases between. Germline CDR1 SGHDN, CDR2 FVKESK. CDR3 length equals 14 residues. The CDR3 here is CASSLYGLGETQYF. Here the CDR3 DNA reads TGTGCCAGCAGCCTATACGGTCTCGGAGAGACCCAGTACTTC. Combining the CDR3 with reference TRBV14 and TRBJ2-5 gives the whole variable domain EAGVTQFPSHSVIEKGQTVTLRCDPISGHDNLYWYRRVMGKEIKFLLHFVKESKQDESGMPNNRFLAERTGGTYSTLKVQPAELEDSGVYFCASSLYGLGETQYFGPGTRLLVL.

V usage is TRBV19 and J usage is TRBJ2-1; 16 bases agree with TRBD2. The CDR3 loop spans 18 amino acids. In germline, CDR1 is LNHDA, CDR2 SQIVND (reference sequence). V lost 6 bases and J lost 10; bases outside the gene matches: 15. The CDR3: CASSTGTSGRAPLGEQFF. The CDR3, as DNA: TGTGCCAGTAGCACCGGGACTAGCGGGAGGGCCCCCTTAGGGGAGCAGTTCTTC. Full variable domain (remainder filled in from reference TRBV19 and TRBJ2-1): DGGITQSPKYLFRKEGQNVTLSCEQNLNHDAMYWYRQDPGQGLRLIYYSQIVNDFQKGDIAEGYSVSREKKESFPLTVTSAQKNPTAFYLCASSTGTSGRAPLGEQFFGPGTRLTVL.

J is TRBJ2-1 and V is TRBV29-1; 9 positions match TRBD2. CDR1 is SQVTM, CDR2 ANQGSEA, per germline. The CDR3 spans 15 residues. With V trimmed by 5 bases and J by 0 bases, 5 bases remained unmatched. The CDR3 sequence: CSVSDSGSSYNEQFF. In DNA, the CDR3 is TGCAGCGTTTCGGATAGCGGGAGCTCCTACAATGAGCAGTTCTTC.

The chain joins TRBV11-2 to TRBJ2-5, with 8 bases that match TRBD1. Germline V lookup: CDR1 SGHAT, CDR2 FQNNGV. V dropped 3 bases and J dropped 3; count of bases not matched to a gene: 9. The CDR3 totals 16 residues. The CDR3: CASSFWAGGAEETQYF. In DNA, the CDR3 is TGTGCCAGCAGCTTTTGGGCAGGGGGCGCAGAAGAGACCCAGTACTTC.

The chain combines TRBV28 with TRBJ1-2, with 11 bases that match TRBD1. This CDR3 is built from 14 residues. J gave up 6 bases and V 3 bases, and 3 bases lay outside the gene matches. Germline V gene data show CDR1 as MDHEN and CDR2 as SYDVKM. The CDR3 coding sequence is TGTGCCAGCAGTTTGGGACAGGGGGTGAATGGCTACACCTTC. Its translation is CASSLGQGVNGYTF.

The CDR3 DNA reads TGTGCCAGCATAGTTGACGGAATTCGTGACTACACCTTC. Translation gives CASIVDGIRDYTF. The chain employs TRBV6-6 and TRBJ1-2, with D uncertain. V lost 7 bases, J lost 10 bases, and 19 bases lay in between. The V gene's germline CDR1 is MNHNY and CDR2 SVGAGI (reference sequence). The CDR3 extends over 13 amino acids.

The rearrangement uses TRBV2 and TRBJ2-3; 11 bases align to TRBD2. Trimming cost V 6 bases and J 5 bases; bases outside gene matches: 7. The CDR3 is 15 residues long. Germline values: CDR1 SNHLY, CDR2 FYNNEI. The CDR3 is CASRSPSGGQDTQYF. CDR3 DNA sequence: TGTGCCAGCAGGAGCCCTAGCGGGGGGCAAGATACGCAGTATTTT.